The 18 T cell receptor beta chains below come from one sample, sequenced in a study of blood T cell repertoires in COVID-19. Data came from immunoSEQ multiplex PCR; TCRdb stores just in-frame clones and leaves some out. The table lists roughly 200,000 clones, approximately 80% of them singletons. Source material: peripheral blood. These receptors were taken from a man aged 40-55 years with acute or convalescent COVID-19.

This chain connects TRBV19 to TRBJ2-7; D is possibly TRBD1 (5 bases). V was clipped by 3 bases and J by 2 bases, with 14 bases between them. The length of the CDR3 is 15 residues. Germline CDR1 reads LNHDA; CDR2 reads SQIVND (reference sequence). The CDR3 spells CASSMGGQPAYEQYF. The CDR3 DNA reads TGTGCCAGTAGTATGGGCGGACAACCAGCCTACGAGCAGTACTTC.

This chain links TRBV4-3 with TRBJ1-3; D is perhaps TRBD1 (6 bases). Trimming stripped 0 bases from V and 0 bases from J, with 9 bases between. The germline CDR1 and CDR2 sequences are LGHNA and YSLEER. The CDR3 contains 16 residues. This CDR3 reads CASSQEARGSGNTIYF. DNA for the CDR3: TGCGCCAGCAGCCAAGAGGCCAGGGGCTCTGGAAACACCATATATTTT.

V is TRBV5-6 and J is TRBJ1-1; TRBD1 is a possible D gene (5 bases). Germline assignment: CDR1 SGHDT and CDR2 YYEEEE. This CDR3 region has 13 residues. V was trimmed by 1 base and J by 6 bases, leaving 10 bases between them. This chain's CDR3 is CASSLLAGAEAFF. In nucleotides, the CDR3 is TGTGCCAGCAGCTTGCTTGCGGGGGCTGAAGCTTTCTTT.

The chain combines TRBV19 with TRBJ1-1, with a tentative D call TRBD1 (6 bases). From germline, CDR1 is LNHDA and CDR2 SQIVND (reference sequence). CDR3 length: 16 amino acids. Trimming stripped 3 bases from V and 4 bases from J, with 18 bases between. Here the CDR3 reads CASSMGRAGVGTEAFF. The CDR3 DNA is TGTGCCAGTAGTATGGGAAGAGCAGGGGTGGGCACTGAAGCTTTCTTT.

This clone was observed once. The chain uses TRBV4-2 and TRBJ2-3; 9 nucleotides match TRBD2. Trimming took 0 bases from V and 5 from J; bases not matched to a gene: 9. Per the germline V gene, CDR1 is LGHNA and CDR2 is YNFKEQ. This CDR3 is built from 17 residues. The CDR3 protein is CASSQDPAGGAQDTQYF. CDR3 coding DNA: TGTGCCAGCAGCCAAGATCCCGCGGGAGGGGCACAAGATACGCAGTATTTT.

Regarding this clone: One end of the junction varies from germline; a read error may be responsible. V and J are TRBV14 and TRBJ2-7, with 12 bases fitting TRBD2. The CDR3 contains 15 residues. The V gene's germline CDR1 is SGHDN and CDR2 FVKESK. In DNA, the CDR3 is TGTGCCAGCAGTTATACGACTAGCGGGAGCTACGGGCAGTACTTC. Protein product: CASSYTTSGSYGQYF.

The gene calls are TRBV7-2 and TRBJ1-5; no clear D gene. The CDR3 has 14 residues. The V and J ends lost 3 bases and 2 bases respectively, with 8 bases between them. Germline V CDR1 and CDR2: SGHTA, FQGNSA. The CDR3 coding sequence is TGTGCCAGCAGCTTTCCAGGCGGCAATCAGCCCCAGCATTTT. This sequence encodes CASSFPGGNQPQHF.

This chain joins TRBV7-2 and TRBJ1-2; possible D gene TRBD1, 6 bases. V shed 4 bases and J shed 4 bases, with 13 bases lying between them. The CDR3 spans 14 residues. Germline CDR1 SGHTA, CDR2 FQGNSA. Here the CDR3 DNA reads TGTGCCAGCAGCTCCCGGACAGCTTTCTATGGCTACACCTTC. It codes for CASSSRTAFYGYTF.

The chain employs TRBV7-9 and TRBJ2-1; 7 bases agree with TRBD1. Trimming cost V 1 base and J 4 bases; bases outside gene matches: 1. Per germline, CDR1 SEHNR and CDR2 FQNEAQ (reference sequence). The CDR3 runs 14 residues. CDR3 residues: CASSLEGQYNEQFF. The CDR3 nucleotides are TGTGCCAGCAGCTTAGAGGGACAGTACAATGAGCAGTTCTTC. Drawing the rest from reference TRBV7-9 and TRBJ2-1, the complete variable domain is DTGVSQNPRHKITKRGQNVTFRCDPISEHNRLYWYRQTLGQGPEFLTYFQNEAQLEKSRLLSDRFSAERPKGSFSTLEIQRTEQGDSAMYLCASSLEGQYNEQFFGPGTRLTVL.

The chain employs TRBV5-8 and TRBJ2-1; 10 bases fit TRBD2. After removal of 4 bases from V and 4 bases from J, the junction contained 5 bases not matched to a gene. In germline, CDR1 is SGHTS, CDR2 YDEGEE. The CDR3 runs 15 residues. DNA for the CDR3: TGTGCCAGCAGCCTTAGCGGGAGGAGGTACAATGAGCAGTTCTTC. Protein: CASSLSGRRYNEQFF.

This chain joins TRBV7-6 and TRBJ1-4; possible D gene TRBD1, 5 bases. Germline V gene data show CDR1 as SGHVS and CDR2 as FNYEAQ. The CDR3 extends over 15 amino acids. V was cut by 1 base and J by 7 bases, with 13 bases left in between. CDR3 sequence reads: CASSLGAGGGEKLFF. The CDR3 bases are TGTGCCAGCAGCTTAGGGGCCGGGGGAGGTGAAAAACTGTTTTTT.

The V call is TRBV19, the J call TRBJ2-7, with 10 bases aligning to TRBD1. V lost 3 bases, J lost 4 bases, and 9 bases stayed unmatched. Germline values: CDR1 LNHDA, CDR2 SQIVND (reference sequence). This CDR3 is built from 16 residues. DNA for the CDR3: TGTGCCAGTAGTATGATGCCGGGACAGGGGAAATACGAGCAGTACTTC. Its translation: CASSMMPGQGKYEQYF.

The chain joins TRBV29-1 to TRBJ2-7, with 10 nucleotides matching TRBD2. The germline V gene has CDR1 SQVTM and CDR2 ANQGSEA. This CDR3 is 15 amino acids long. The junction had 11 bases not matched to a gene; V was cut back by 7 bases and J by 2 bases. The CDR3 DNA reads TGCAGCGCCTGGGGAGGACTAGCGGATGCCTACGAGCAGTACTTC. Translating gives CSAWGGLADAYEQYF.

The chain uses TRBV6-5 and TRBJ2-7; tentatively, D is TRBD2 (6 bases). With 0 bases removed from V and 6 bases from J, the gap between germline ends came to 15 bases. The CDR3 is 15 amino acids. The germline CDR1 and CDR2 sequences are MNHEY and SVGAGI. In DNA form, the CDR3 reads TGTGCCAGCAGTTACTCGAAGCACGGGACTGGCGAGCAGTACTTC. It is translated as CASSYSKHGTGEQYF.

The chain recombines TRBV6-5 with TRBJ1-1, with 7 bases matching TRBD1. J lost 6 bases, V lost 4 bases, and 8 bases had no gene match. The CDR3 is 14 residues long. The V gene's germline CDR1 is MNHEY and CDR2 SVGAGI. The CDR3 nucleotides are TGTGCCAGCAGTTCGAGTGCGGGGACAGCTGAAGCTTTCTTT. Translating gives CASSSSAGTAEAFF.

The V call is TRBV5-1, the J call TRBJ2-3; weak D call: TRBD2 (5 bases). Per germline, CDR1 SGHRS and CDR2 YFSETQ. Trimming left V 5 bases short and J 5 bases short, with 9 bases between. CDR3 length: 12 amino acids. The CDR3 bases are TGCGCCAGCAGTAGGACTGAAGATACGCAGTATTTT. Amino acid sequence: CASSRTEDTQYF.

The gene calls are TRBV4-1 and TRBJ2-3, with 11 bases that match TRBD2. Germline V lookup: CDR1 MGHRA, CDR2 YSYEKL. V lost 3 bases to trimming and J lost 2 bases; unmatched junction nucleotides: 7. CDR3 length: 17 residues. CDR3 loop: CASSHPGLADYTDTQYF. In DNA, the CDR3 is TGCGCCAGCAGCCACCCGGGACTAGCGGATTACACAGATACGCAGTATTTT.

The rearrangement links TRBV6-1 to TRBJ2-3; 9 bases fit TRBD2. Germline V gene data show CDR1 as MNHNS and CDR2 as SASEGT. CDR3 length: 18 amino acids. V was clipped by 2 bases and J by 1 base; unmatched bases: 10. CDR3 nucleotide sequence: TGTGCCAGCAGTGAAATTAGGCTAGCGGGGATAGGCACAGATACGCAGTATTTT. Protein product: CASSEIRLAGIGTDTQYF.